The entry below describes one T cell receptor beta chain. The target antigen is unknown. CDR3 length: 14 residues. Per germline, CDR1 LNHDA and CDR2 SQIVND (reference sequence). The V gene end was trimmed by 7 bases and the J gene end by 11 bases; junction bases not matched to a gene: 12. This entry is derived from a study of radiotherapy plus CTLA-4 blockade in lung cancer. The protocol was immunoSEQ multiplex PCR, while the TCRdb copy is restricted to in-frame clones and leaves out a portion. The sample yields about 39,000 clones, approximately 75% seen once. General study results and limits: Reports identified early blood T cell clone dynamics, with interferon-beta, as the best response predictor.

The chain links TRBV19 to TRBJ1-1; 11 bases match TRBD1. This material consisted of peripheral blood, taken from a patient treated with radiotherapy plus ipilimumab. The receptor comes from a human donor with non-small cell lung cancer that progressed on radiotherapy plus ipilimumab. The CDR3 here is CASTPGQGVFKAFF. CDR3 in DNA: TGTGCCAGTACCCCGGGACAGGGGGTTTTTAAGGCTTTCTTT.